The source of this TCR beta chain is a study of cytomegalovirus exposure and HLA in healthy donors. In the PCR, 60 Vbeta and 13 Jbeta primers were used. Profiling relied on immunoSEQ multiplex PCR, and the TCRdb table lists in-frame clones only, not all of them. The sample yields 90,000 to 130,000 clones, 70% to 80% seen once. V gave up 3 bases and J gave up 4 bases; unmatched junction bases: 3. Per the germline V gene, CDR1 is SGDLS and CDR2 is YYNGEE. The CDR3 consists of 13 residues. This clone is a singleton in its sample. The sample was PBMCs. The receptor was isolated from a woman aged 18-29 years in good health and CMV-seropositive. The chain links TRBV9 to TRBJ1-1; TRBD1 matches at 7 bases. CDR3 residues: CASSAWTGTEAFF. The CDR3 bases are TGTGCCAGCAGCGCTTGGACAGGCACTGAAGCTTTCTTT.